A selection of T cell receptor beta chains follows, all from one sample in a study of T cells in Graves' hyperthyroidism and ophthalmopathy. A single record per CDR3 protein comes from TCRdb applying MiXCR to the multiplex PCR reads. Of a few hundred thousand distinct CDR3 sequences in the sample, just under 25% were seen once. The sequencing input was blood. The receptors were gathered from a man aged 50-60 years with Graves' hyperthyroidism. Each CDR3 is given with its conserved first and last residue. D genes are given only for firm matches. Not all rows give a size; the values are once, few, many and, for expanded clones, a class.

d_gene: TRBD2
abundance: .
v_gene: TRBV20-1
j_gene: TRBJ2-5
CDR3nt: TGCAGTGCTAGAGATCCACGTCTAGCGGAAGAGACCCAGTACTTC
CDR3aa: CSARDPRLAEETQYF

d_gene: .
abundance: .
v_gene: TRBV20-1
j_gene: TRBJ2-1
CDR3nt: TGCAGTGCTAGAGATCTGTTGGACATCGAGCGGTACAATGAGCAGTTCTTC
CDR3aa: CSARDLLDIERYNEQFF

d_gene: .
abundance: .
v_gene: TRBV28
j_gene: TRBJ2-5
CDR3nt: TGTGCCAGCAGTTTATTCCCGGGCGTCGGAGAGACCCAGTACTTC
CDR3aa: CASSLFPGVGETQYF

d_gene: TRBD1
abundance: many
v_gene: TRBV6-1
j_gene: TRBJ2-7
CDR3nt: TGTGCCAGCAGTGCCTCCGGGACAGGCACCTACGAGCAGTACTTC
CDR3aa: CASSASGTGTYEQYF

d_gene: .
abundance: few
v_gene: TRBV6-5
j_gene: TRBJ2-7
CDR3nt: TGTGCCAGCAGTTACTCGGTGGGGTTTGGGGGAGACGAGCAGTACTTC
CDR3aa: CASSYSVGFGGDEQYF

d_gene: .
abundance: .
v_gene: TRBV7-3
j_gene: TRBJ1-6
CDR3nt: TGTGCCAGCAGCCTTGGTCTGGGAAATTCACCCCTCCACTTT
CDR3aa: CASSLGLGNSPLHF

d_gene: .
abundance: .
v_gene: TRBV12-3/TRBV12-4
j_gene: TRBJ2-1
CDR3nt: TGTGCCAGTTTAGGGCCCCACAATGAGCAGTTCTTC
CDR3aa: CASLGPHNEQFF

d_gene: .
abundance: few
v_gene: TRBV6-1
j_gene: TRBJ1-2
CDR3nt: TGTGCCAGCAGCTTGCCAGGGGATGGCTACACCTTC
CDR3aa: CASSLPGDGYTF

d_gene: .
abundance: few
v_gene: TRBV6-1
j_gene: TRBJ2-2
CDR3nt: TGTGCCAGCATTAGCGTCGGCACCGGGGAGCTGTTTTTT
CDR3aa: CASISVGTGELFF

d_gene: .
abundance: .
v_gene: TRBV7-9
j_gene: TRBJ2-7
CDR3nt: TGTGCCAGCAGCTTAGTTGGTGGGAACTCCTACGAGCAGTACTTC
CDR3aa: CASSLVGGNSYEQYF

d_gene: .
abundance: many
v_gene: TRBV12-3/TRBV12-4
j_gene: TRBJ2-1
CDR3nt: TGTGCCAGCAGTTCCCCGGGGCCCTACAATGAGCAGTTCTTC
CDR3aa: CASSSPGPYNEQFF

d_gene: .
abundance: .
v_gene: TRBV19
j_gene: TRBJ1-6
CDR3nt: TGTGCCAGTAGTATAGCTGAGATTAATAATTCACCCCTCCACTTT
CDR3aa: CASSIAEINNSPLHF

d_gene: .
abundance: .
v_gene: TRBV28
j_gene: TRBJ1-1
CDR3nt: TGTGCCAGCAGTTACCCAGGGGAGGACACTGAAGCTTTCTTT
CDR3aa: CASSYPGEDTEAFF

d_gene: .
abundance: many
v_gene: TRBV12-3/TRBV12-4
j_gene: TRBJ2-1
CDR3nt: TGTGCCAGCAGTTCTCCGTGGGGTGAGCAGTTCTTC
CDR3aa: CASSSPWGEQFF

d_gene: .
abundance: .
v_gene: TRBV3-1
j_gene: TRBJ2-7
CDR3nt: TGTGCCAGCAGCCAAGTCGAAGGAAAAGGGCAGTACTTC
CDR3aa: CASSQVEGKGQYF

d_gene: .
abundance: .
v_gene: TRBV20-1
j_gene: TRBJ2-5
CDR3nt: TGCAGTGCTAGAGGTGGGGTGAGGGATGAGATCCAGTACTTC
CDR3aa: CSARGGVRDEIQYF

d_gene: .
abundance: .
v_gene: TRBV6-1
j_gene: TRBJ1-1
CDR3nt: TGTGCCAGCACCTCCGGACCGGTGGACACTGAAGCTTTCTTT
CDR3aa: CASTSGPVDTEAFF

d_gene: .
abundance: few
v_gene: TRBV11-3
j_gene: TRBJ1-1
CDR3nt: TGTGCCAGCAAAGGGGACTCAATGCACTCTGAAGCTTTCTTT
CDR3aa: CASKGDSMHSEAFF

d_gene: TRBD2
abundance: many
v_gene: TRBV7-2
j_gene: TRBJ2-5
CDR3nt: TGTGCCAGCAGCTCCCCGACTAGCGGGAGCCTAGAGACCCAGTACTTC
CDR3aa: CASSSPTSGSLETQYF

d_gene: TRBD1
abundance: .
v_gene: TRBV5-1
j_gene: TRBJ2-1
CDR3nt: TGCGCCAGCAGCTTGAGACCCTCGGGACAGGGGGGCAATGAGCAGTTCTTC
CDR3aa: CASSLRPSGQGGNEQFF

d_gene: .
abundance: .
v_gene: TRBV29-1
j_gene: TRBJ1-1
CDR3nt: TGCAGCGTTGAACCCCCCGGCGTCCGACTGAACACTGAAGCTTTCTTT
CDR3aa: CSVEPPGVRLNTEAFF

d_gene: TRBD2
abundance: .
v_gene: TRBV27
j_gene: TRBJ2-5
CDR3nt: TGTGCCAGCCGTTCCGGGGCTAGCGGGATGAAAGAGACCCAGTACTTC
CDR3aa: CASRSGASGMKETQYF

d_gene: TRBD1
abundance: many
v_gene: TRBV6-2/TRBV6-3
j_gene: TRBJ2-7
CDR3nt: TGTGCCAGCAGGCGACAGGGGGGCTCCTACGAGCAGTACTTC
CDR3aa: CASRRQGGSYEQYF

d_gene: .
abundance: .
v_gene: TRBV2
j_gene: TRBJ2-1
CDR3nt: TGTGCCAGCAGTGAAGAGATAGGGTACCCTATCTTC
CDR3aa: CASSEEIGYPIF

d_gene: .
abundance: few
v_gene: TRBV3-1
j_gene: TRBJ1-2
CDR3nt: TGTGCCAGCAGCCCGGGAGGAAGAGGCTACACCTTC
CDR3aa: CASSPGGRGYTF

d_gene: TRBD2
abundance: .
v_gene: TRBV11-2
j_gene: TRBJ2-1
CDR3nt: TGTGCCAGCAGCCCGAGGGTTGCGGGAGGTGATGAGCAGTTCTTC
CDR3aa: CASSPRVAGGDEQFF

d_gene: .
abundance: few
v_gene: TRBV6-1
j_gene: TRBJ2-7
CDR3nt: TGTGCCAGCAGTGAAGACAGGAGCTCCTACGAGCAGTACTTC
CDR3aa: CASSEDRSSYEQYF

d_gene: .
abundance: .
v_gene: TRBV29-1
j_gene: TRBJ2-1
CDR3nt: TGCAGCGCTTCCCTTAGCGATCTCTCCTACAATGAGCAGTTCTTC
CDR3aa: CSASLSDLSYNEQFF

d_gene: .
abundance: many
v_gene: TRBV6-2/TRBV6-3
j_gene: TRBJ2-3
CDR3nt: TGTGCCAGCAGTTTTGGAGGGATCGAGACAGATACGCAGTATTTT
CDR3aa: CASSFGGIETDTQYF

d_gene: .
abundance: .
v_gene: TRBV5-1
j_gene: TRBJ2-1
CDR3nt: TGCGCCAGCAGCAGGGGGACTCCCGGTGCCCACAATGAGCAGTTCTTC
CDR3aa: CASSRGTPGAHNEQFF

d_gene: TRBD1
abundance: .
v_gene: TRBV19
j_gene: TRBJ1-5
CDR3nt: TGTGCCAGTACCCCGGGACAGCGATATAATCAGCCCCAGCATTTT
CDR3aa: CASTPGQRYNQPQHF

d_gene: TRBD1
abundance: few
v_gene: TRBV6-1
j_gene: TRBJ2-1
CDR3nt: TGTGCCAGCAGAAGCACGGGACAGGGGGCCGGTGAGCAGTTCTTC
CDR3aa: CASRSTGQGAGEQFF

d_gene: .
abundance: .
v_gene: TRBV29-1
j_gene: TRBJ1-2
CDR3nt: TGCAGCGTTGTACAGGGTAACTATGGCTACACCTTC
CDR3aa: CSVVQGNYGYTF

d_gene: TRBD2
abundance: few
v_gene: TRBV12-3/TRBV12-4
j_gene: TRBJ2-7
CDR3nt: TGTGCCAGCAGTTTAGCGGGAGGGTTGGGGGAGCAGTACTTC
CDR3aa: CASSLAGGLGEQYF

d_gene: TRBD2
abundance: .
v_gene: TRBV7-9
j_gene: TRBJ2-2
CDR3nt: TGTGCCAGCAGCCTCGGGAGGGACACCGGGGAGCTGTTTTTT
CDR3aa: CASSLGRDTGELFF

d_gene: .
abundance: .
v_gene: TRBV24-1
j_gene: TRBJ1-6
CDR3nt: TGTGCCACTTCAGGACCACTTCCTAGTAGTATTTCACCCCTCCACTTT
CDR3aa: CATSGPLPSSISPLHF

d_gene: .
abundance: .
v_gene: TRBV6-1
j_gene: TRBJ2-7
CDR3nt: TGTGCCAGCAGTGAACTCGCCGACAGGAGATTTATATCCTACGAGCAGTACTTC
CDR3aa: CASSELADRRFISYEQYF